The present entry profiles one T cell receptor beta chain with its context. Its specificity is not known. The sample is drawn from a study of cytomegalovirus exposure and HLA in healthy donors. A multiplex PCR was run with 60 Vbeta primers and 13 Jbeta primers. Libraries were prepared by immunoSEQ multiplex PCR; TCRdb keeps only in-frame clonotypes and omits some of them. The sample yields some 150,000 clones, roughly 80% seen once. Study-wide findings and caveats: In an earlier analysis, about 90% or about 30%: the productive usage of most TCR beta V segments. A later analysis appeared to link common viral pathogens to several of the most significant clusters. In a later analysis, a missense DCLRE1C variant was linked to TCR beta V- and J-gene trimming. The study flagged fewer than 200 TCR beta chains as cytomegalovirus-associated.

The CDR3 has 14 residues. Germline CDR1 is MNHEY and CDR2 is SMNVEV (reference sequence). V lost 3 bases, J lost 5 bases, and 10 bases lay in between. Sequencing used PBMCs. J is TRBJ1-4 and V is TRBV27, with a weak D call TRBD1 (5 bases). This receptor was taken from a man aged 35 to 55 in good health and CMV-seronegative. CDR3 sequence (DNA): TGTGCCAGCAGTTTCGGGGGGAACAATGAAAAACTGTTTTTT. Its translation is CASSFGGNNEKLFF.